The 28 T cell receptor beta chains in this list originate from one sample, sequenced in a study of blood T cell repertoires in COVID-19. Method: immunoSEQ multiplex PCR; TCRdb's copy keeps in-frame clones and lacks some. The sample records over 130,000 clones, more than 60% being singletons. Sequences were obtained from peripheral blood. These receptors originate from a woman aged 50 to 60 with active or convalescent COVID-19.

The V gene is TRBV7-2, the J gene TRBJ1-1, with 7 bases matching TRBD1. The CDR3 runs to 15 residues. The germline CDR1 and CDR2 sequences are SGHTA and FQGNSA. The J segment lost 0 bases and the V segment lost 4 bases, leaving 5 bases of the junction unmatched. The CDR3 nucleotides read TGTGCCAGCAGCTGGAAAGACAGGGTGAACACTGAAGCTTTCTTT. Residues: CASSWKDRVNTEAFF.

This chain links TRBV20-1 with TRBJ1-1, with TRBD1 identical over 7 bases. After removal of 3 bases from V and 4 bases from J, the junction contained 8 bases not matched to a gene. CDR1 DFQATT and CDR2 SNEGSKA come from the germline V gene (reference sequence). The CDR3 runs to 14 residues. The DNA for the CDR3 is TGCAGTGCTAGTTATAGGGGGCTTAGCACTGAAGCTTTCTTT. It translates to CSASYRGLSTEAFF.

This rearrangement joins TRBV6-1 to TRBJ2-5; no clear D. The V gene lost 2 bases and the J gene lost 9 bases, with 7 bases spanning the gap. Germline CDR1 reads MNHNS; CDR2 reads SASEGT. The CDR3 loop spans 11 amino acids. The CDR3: CASSEPTPQYF. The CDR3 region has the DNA TGTGCCAGCAGTGAACCCACTCCCCAGTACTTC.

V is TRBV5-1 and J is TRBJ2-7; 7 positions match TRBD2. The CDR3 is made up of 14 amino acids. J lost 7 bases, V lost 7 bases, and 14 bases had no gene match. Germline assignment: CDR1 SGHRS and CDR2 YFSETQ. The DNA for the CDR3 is TGCGCCAGCTCCAGCGGGCGGCCGGGGGGAGAGCAGTACTTC. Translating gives CASSSGRPGGEQYF.

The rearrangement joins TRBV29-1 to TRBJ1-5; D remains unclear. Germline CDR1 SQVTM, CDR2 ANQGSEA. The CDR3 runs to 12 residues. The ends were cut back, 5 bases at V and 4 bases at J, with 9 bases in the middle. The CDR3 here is CSVSEGNQPQHF. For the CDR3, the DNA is TGCAGCGTTTCGGAGGGAAATCAGCCCCAGCATTTT.

The CDR3 nucleotides read TGTGCCAGCAGCCCCTCCAGGGTTGCTGAAGCTTTCTTT. This gives the protein CASSPSRVAEAFF. V gene TRBV6-6 combines with J gene TRBJ1-1; the D gene is possibly TRBD1 (5 bases). CDR3 length: 13 amino acids. Trimming took off 6 bases at V and 6 bases at J, with 14 bases between the two ends. Germline values: CDR1 MNHNY, CDR2 SVGAGI (reference sequence).

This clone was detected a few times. CDR3 residues: CASSLSPVGGTEAFF. The CDR3 region has the DNA TGTGCCAGCAGCTTATCCCCTGTGGGGGGCACTGAAGCTTTCTTT. The chain recombines TRBV7-3 with TRBJ1-1; possible D gene TRBD1, 5 bases. The germline gives CDR1 SGHTA, CDR2 FQGTGA. The CDR3 sequence is 15 residues long. Trimming removed 2 bases from V and 4 bases from J, with 14 bases in between.

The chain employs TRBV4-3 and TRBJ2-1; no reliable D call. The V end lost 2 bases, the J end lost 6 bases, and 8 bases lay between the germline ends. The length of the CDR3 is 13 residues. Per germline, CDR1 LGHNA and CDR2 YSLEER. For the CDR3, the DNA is TGCGCCAGCAGCCAACTTCTAGGCAATGAGCAGTTCTTC. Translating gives CASSQLLGNEQFF.

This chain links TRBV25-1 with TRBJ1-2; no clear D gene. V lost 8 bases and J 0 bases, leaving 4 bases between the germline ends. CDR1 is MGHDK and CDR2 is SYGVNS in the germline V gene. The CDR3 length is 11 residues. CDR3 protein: CASQANYGYTF. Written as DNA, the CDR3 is TGTGCCAGCCAGGCTAACTATGGCTACACCTTC.

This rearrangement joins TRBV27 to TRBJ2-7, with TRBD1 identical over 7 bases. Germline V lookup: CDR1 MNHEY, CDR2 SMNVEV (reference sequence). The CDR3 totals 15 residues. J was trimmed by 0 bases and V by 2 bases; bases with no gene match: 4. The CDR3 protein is CASSLTGVDSYEQYF. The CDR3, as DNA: TGTGCCAGCAGTTTAACAGGGGTGGACTCCTACGAGCAGTACTTC.

This CDR3 is CASSQGTTNTEAFF. The CDR3 DNA is TGTGCCAGCAGCCAAGGCACAACGAACACTGAAGCTTTCTTT. The V and J genes are TRBV3-1 (or the pseudogene TRBV3-2) and TRBJ1-1; D call uncertain. The CDR3 has 14 amino acids. Germline assignment: CDR1 LGHDT and CDR2 YNNKEL (reference sequence). V was trimmed by 1 base and J by 1 base, leaving 7 bases between them.

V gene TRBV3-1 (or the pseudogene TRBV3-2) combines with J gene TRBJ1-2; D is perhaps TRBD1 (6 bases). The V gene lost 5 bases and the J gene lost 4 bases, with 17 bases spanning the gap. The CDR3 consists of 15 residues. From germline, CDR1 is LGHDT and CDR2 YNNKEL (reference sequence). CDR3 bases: TGTGCCAGCAGCACACGGGGGGGCGCGGGCTATGGCTACACCTTC. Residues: CASSTRGGAGYGYTF.

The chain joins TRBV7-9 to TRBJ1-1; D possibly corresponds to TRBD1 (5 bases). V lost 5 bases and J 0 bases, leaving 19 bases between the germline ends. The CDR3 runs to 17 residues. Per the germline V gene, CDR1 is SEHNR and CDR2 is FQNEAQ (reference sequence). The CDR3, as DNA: TGTGCCAGCAGCGCACTTCACTTGGGGGGAGTGAACACTGAAGCTTTCTTT. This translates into CASSALHLGGVNTEAFF.

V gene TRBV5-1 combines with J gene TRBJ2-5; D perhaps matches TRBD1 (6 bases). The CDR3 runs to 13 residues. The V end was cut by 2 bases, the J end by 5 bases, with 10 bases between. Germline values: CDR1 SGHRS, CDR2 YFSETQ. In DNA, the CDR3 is TGCGCCAGCAGCTTATACAGGGAGGAGACCCAGTACTTC. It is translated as CASSLYREETQYF. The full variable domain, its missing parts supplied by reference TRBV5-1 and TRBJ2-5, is KAGVTQTPRYLIKTRGQQVTLSCSPISGHRSVSWYQQTPGQGLQFLFEYFSETQRNKGNFPGRFSGRQFSNSRSEMNVSTLELGDSALYLCASSLYREETQYFGPGTRLLVL.

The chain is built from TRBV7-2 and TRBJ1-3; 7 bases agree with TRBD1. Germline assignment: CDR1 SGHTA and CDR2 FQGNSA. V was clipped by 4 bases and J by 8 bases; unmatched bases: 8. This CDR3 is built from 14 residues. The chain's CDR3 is CASSWGQSYDTIYF. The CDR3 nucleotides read TGTGCCAGCAGCTGGGGACAGTCTTATGACACCATATATTTT.

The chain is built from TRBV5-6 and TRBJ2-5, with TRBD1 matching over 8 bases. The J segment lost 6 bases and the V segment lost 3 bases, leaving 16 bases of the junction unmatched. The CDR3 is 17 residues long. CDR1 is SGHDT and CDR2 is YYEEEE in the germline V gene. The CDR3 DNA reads TGTGCCAGCAGCTGGGGCCGGGACAGGCAACGCAGGAAGACCCAGTACTTC. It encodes CASSWGRDRQRRKTQYF.

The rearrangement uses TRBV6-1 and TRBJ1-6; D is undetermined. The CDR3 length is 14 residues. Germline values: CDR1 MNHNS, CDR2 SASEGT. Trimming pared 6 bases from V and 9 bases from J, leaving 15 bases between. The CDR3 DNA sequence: TGTGCCAGCAGCCCCCGCGGGTCAGGTTCACCCCTCCACTTT. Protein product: CASSPRGSGSPLHF.

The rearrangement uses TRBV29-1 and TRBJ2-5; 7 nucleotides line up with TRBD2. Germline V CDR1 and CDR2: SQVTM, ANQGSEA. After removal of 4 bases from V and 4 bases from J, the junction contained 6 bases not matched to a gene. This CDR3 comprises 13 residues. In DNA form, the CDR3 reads TGCAGCGTTGCCGCGGGAGCGGGAGAGACCCAGTACTTC. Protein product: CSVAAGAGETQYF.

The CDR3 loop reads CASGSLAGHYNEQFF. The CDR3 DNA reads as TGTGCCAGCGGGTCACTAGCGGGCCACTACAATGAGCAGTTCTTC. The gene calls are TRBV27 and TRBJ2-1; 9 bases line up with TRBD2. CDR1 and CDR2 (germline): MNHEY, SMNVEV (reference sequence). The CDR3 spans 15 residues. J was trimmed by 3 bases and V by 8 bases; bases with no gene match: 8.

CDR3 nucleotides: TGTGCCAGCAGCTCACCTATTGGACAGCGTAATAATGAAAAACTGTTTTTT. It is translated as CASSSPIGQRNNEKLFF. J is TRBJ1-4 and V is TRBV7-9, with a weak D call TRBD1 (6 bases). The CDR3 covers 17 residues. Between the trimmed V and J ends, which lost 4 bases and 4 bases, there was a span of 19 bases. Germline V gene data show CDR1 as SEHNR and CDR2 as FQNEAQ (reference sequence).

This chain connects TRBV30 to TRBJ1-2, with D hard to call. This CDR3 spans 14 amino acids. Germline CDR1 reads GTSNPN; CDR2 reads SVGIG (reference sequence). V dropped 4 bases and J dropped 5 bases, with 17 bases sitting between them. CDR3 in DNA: TGTGCCTGGACTCAAAGACCGAAGACTTATGGCTACACCTTC. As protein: CAWTQRPKTYGYTF.

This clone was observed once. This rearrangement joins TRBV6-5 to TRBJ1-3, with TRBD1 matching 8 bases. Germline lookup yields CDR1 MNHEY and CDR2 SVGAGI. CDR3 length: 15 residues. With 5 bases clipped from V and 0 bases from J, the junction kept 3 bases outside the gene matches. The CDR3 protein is CASSPDRGSGNTIYF. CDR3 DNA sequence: TGTGCCAGCAGTCCCGACAGGGGCTCTGGAAACACCATATATTTT.

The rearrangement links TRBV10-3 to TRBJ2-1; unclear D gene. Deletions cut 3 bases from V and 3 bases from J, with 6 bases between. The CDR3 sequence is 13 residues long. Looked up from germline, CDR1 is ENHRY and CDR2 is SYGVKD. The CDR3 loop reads CAISDSVYNEQFF. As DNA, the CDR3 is TGTGCCATCAGTGACTCGGTCTACAATGAGCAGTTCTTC.

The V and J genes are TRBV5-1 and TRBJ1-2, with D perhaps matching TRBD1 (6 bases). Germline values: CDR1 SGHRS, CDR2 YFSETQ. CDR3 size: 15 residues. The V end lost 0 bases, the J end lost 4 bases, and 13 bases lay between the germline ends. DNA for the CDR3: TGCGCCAGCAGCTTGGTCGGTGGGACAAGCTATGGCTACACCTTC. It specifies CASSLVGGTSYGYTF.

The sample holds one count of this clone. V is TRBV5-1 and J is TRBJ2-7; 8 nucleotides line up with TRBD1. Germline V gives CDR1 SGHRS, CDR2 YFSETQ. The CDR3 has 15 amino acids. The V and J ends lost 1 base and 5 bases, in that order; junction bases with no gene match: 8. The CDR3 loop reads CASSLTGQANDEQYF. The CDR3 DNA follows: TGCGCCAGCAGCTTGACGGGACAGGCCAACGACGAGCAGTACTTC.

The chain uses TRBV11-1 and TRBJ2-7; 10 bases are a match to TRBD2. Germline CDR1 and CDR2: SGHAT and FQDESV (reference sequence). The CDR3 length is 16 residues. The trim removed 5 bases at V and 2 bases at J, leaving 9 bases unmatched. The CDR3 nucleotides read TGTGCCAGCAGCCCCCGTCTAGCGGGGGCCGCCTACGAGCAGTACTTC. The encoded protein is CASSPRLAGAAYEQYF.

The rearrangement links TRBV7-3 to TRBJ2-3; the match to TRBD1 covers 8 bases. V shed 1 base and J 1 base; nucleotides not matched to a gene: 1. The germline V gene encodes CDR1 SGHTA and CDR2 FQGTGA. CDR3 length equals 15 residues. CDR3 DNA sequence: TGTGCCAGCAGCTTAATGGGACAGGGCACAGATACGCAGTATTTT. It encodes CASSLMGQGTDTQYF.

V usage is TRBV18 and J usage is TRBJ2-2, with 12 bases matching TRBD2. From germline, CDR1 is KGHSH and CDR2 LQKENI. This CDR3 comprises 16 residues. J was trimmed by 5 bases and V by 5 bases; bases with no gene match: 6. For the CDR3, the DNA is TGTGCCAGCTCAACAACTAGCGGGAGGCTAACCGGGGAGCTGTTTTTT. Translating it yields CASSTTSGRLTGELFF.